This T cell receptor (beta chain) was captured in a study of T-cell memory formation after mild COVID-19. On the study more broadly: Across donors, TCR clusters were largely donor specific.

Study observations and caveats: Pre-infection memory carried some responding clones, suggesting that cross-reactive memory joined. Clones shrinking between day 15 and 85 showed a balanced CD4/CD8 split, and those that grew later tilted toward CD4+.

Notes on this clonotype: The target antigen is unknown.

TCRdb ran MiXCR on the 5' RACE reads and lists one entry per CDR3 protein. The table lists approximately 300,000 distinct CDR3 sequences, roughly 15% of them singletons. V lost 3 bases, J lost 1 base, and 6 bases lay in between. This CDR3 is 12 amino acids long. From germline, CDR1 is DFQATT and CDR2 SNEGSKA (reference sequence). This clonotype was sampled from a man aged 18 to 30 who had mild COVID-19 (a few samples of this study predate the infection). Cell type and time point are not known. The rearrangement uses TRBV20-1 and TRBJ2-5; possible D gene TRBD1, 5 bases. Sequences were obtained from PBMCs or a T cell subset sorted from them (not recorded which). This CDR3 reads CSARTAQETQYF. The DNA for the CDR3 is TGCAGTGCTAGGACAGCCCAAGAGACCCAGTACTTC.